The clone carrying this T cell receptor (beta chain) was observed at least ten times. A single-stranded UMI oligo with SP2 sequence was ligated to cDNA 3' ends. The first PCR ran roughly 4 cycles with an equimolar RC1.1 and RC1.2 beta primer mix. TCR alpha and beta chains were handled separately starting at the second PCR. MiXCR was run by TCRdb on the UMI-ligation and nested PCR reads, yielding one entry per CDR3 protein. The sample has 25,000 to 40,000 distinct CDR3 sequences, about 9.4% seen once; the top ten hold around 9.8%. The sample originates from a study of quantifying T cell responses using KT2 cells. On the study more broadly: TCR alpha and beta constant-region primers primed reverse transcription of RNA.

The sequencing sample was made of PBMCs spiked with cells of the T cell clone KT2. This TCR derives from a human donor.

CDR3 amino acids: CSAREVGPYEQYF. CDR3 DNA sequence: TGCAGTGCTAGAGAGGTCGGCCCCTACGAGCAGTACTTC. The gene calls are TRBV20-1 and TRBJ2-7; unclear D gene. V shed 0 bases and J shed 2 bases, with 8 bases lying between them. Germline CDR1 DFQATT, CDR2 SNEGSKA (reference sequence). The CDR3 length is 13 residues.